The rows below give T cell receptor beta chains drawn from one sample of a study of blood T cell repertoires in COVID-19. The assay was immunoSEQ multiplex PCR, and TCRdb's table has in-frame clones only and misses some. This table holds around 200,000 clones, about 85% found once. Sequenced input: PBMCs or T cells enriched from blood (not recorded which). The receptors here all came from a young woman who had recovered from COVID-19. The CDR3 runs from the conserved cysteine through the conserved F or W.

v_call,j_call,cdr3_aa
TRBV27,TRBJ1-1,CASIGGAGTEAFF
TRBV5-8,TRBJ2-3,CATGPGQGFTDTQYF
TRBV6-4,TRBJ2-2,CASSAQGPENTGELFF
TRBV5-4,TRBJ2-3,CASSLGPSTDTQYF
TRBV4-3,TRBJ2-7,CASSQDPTGDEQYF
TRBV4-2,TRBJ2-3,CASRLAGTTDTQYF
TRBV14,TRBJ2-5,CASSQDRFRAATQETQYF
TRBV5-1,TRBJ2-3,CASSSTGGAGSTDTQYF
TRBV4-3,TRBJ2-1,CASSLRTSGFSYNEQFF
TRBV9,TRBJ2-2,CASSVLQANMNTGELFF
TRBV29-1,TRBJ2-5,CSVVTVYQETQYF
TRBV6-5,TRBJ2-7,CASRDRGQGEQYF
TRBV29-1,TRBJ1-2,CSVEVVGGWKGYTF
TRBV28,TRBJ1-1,CASSLNRVSEAFF
TRBV7-2,TRBJ1-2,CASSLEGLRTVGYTF
TRBV19,TRBJ2-1,CASSMRAGNEQFF
TRBV19,TRBJ1-1,CASVGGSTEAFF
TRBV10-2,TRBJ2-1,CASRLAGGYNEQFF
TRBV3-1/TRBV3-2,TRBJ2-3,CASSPLAGGPWDTQYF
TRBV7-9,TRBJ1-3,CASSNRGYDGNTIYF
TRBV7-2,TRBJ1-2,CASSPGPTPGGYTF
TRBV3-1/TRBV3-2,TRBJ2-5,CASSQGLAGAQETQYF
TRBV4-1,TRBJ1-6,CASSRVTRTATTYNSPLHF
TRBV11-2,TRBJ1-6,CASSLSHRESPLHF
TRBV7-9,TRBJ1-4,CASSLGYEGPLGEKLFF
TRBV5-4,TRBJ2-3,CASSLSSVSTDTQYF
TRBV7-9,TRBJ1-1,CASSPTGKLEAFF
TRBV10-3,TRBJ1-1,CAISDRTGRDTEAFF
TRBV7-3,TRBJ2-1,CASSPLAGPYNEQFF